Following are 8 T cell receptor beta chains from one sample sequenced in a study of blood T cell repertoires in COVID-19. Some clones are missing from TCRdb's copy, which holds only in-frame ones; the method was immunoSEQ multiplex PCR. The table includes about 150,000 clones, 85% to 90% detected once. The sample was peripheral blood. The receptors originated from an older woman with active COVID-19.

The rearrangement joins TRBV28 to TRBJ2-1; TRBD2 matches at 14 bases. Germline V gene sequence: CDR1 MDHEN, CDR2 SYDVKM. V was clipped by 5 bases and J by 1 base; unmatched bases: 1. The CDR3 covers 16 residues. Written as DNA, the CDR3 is TGTGCCAGCAGTGGGACTAGCGGGAGATCCTACAATGAGCAGTTCTTC. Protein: CASSGTSGRSYNEQFF.

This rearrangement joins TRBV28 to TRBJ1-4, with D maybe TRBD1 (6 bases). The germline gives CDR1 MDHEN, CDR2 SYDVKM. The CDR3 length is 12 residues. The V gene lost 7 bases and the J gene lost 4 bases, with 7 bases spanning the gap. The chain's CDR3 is CASKGDNEKLFF. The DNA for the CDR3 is TGTGCCAGCAAGGGGGATAATGAAAAACTGTTTTTT.

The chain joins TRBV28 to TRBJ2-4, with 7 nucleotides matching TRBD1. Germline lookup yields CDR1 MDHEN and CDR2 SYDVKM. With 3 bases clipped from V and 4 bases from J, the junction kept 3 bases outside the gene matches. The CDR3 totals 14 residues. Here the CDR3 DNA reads TGTGCCAGCAGTTTTGACAGGGTAAAAAACATTCAGTACTTC. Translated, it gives CASSFDRVKNIQYF.

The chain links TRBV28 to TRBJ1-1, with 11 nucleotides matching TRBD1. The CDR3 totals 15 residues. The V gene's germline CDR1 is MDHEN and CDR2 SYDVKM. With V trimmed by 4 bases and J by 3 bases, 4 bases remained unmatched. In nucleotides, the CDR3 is TGTGCCAGCAGTTCGGGACAGGGGGAACACACTGAAGCTTTCTTT. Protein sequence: CASSSGQGEHTEAFF.

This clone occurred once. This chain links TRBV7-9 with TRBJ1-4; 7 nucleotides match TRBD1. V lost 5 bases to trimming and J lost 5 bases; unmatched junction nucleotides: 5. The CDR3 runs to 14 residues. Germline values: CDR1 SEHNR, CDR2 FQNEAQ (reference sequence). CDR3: CASSPTGKNEKLFF. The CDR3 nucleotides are TGTGCCAGCAGCCCGACAGGGAAAAATGAAAAACTGTTTTTT.

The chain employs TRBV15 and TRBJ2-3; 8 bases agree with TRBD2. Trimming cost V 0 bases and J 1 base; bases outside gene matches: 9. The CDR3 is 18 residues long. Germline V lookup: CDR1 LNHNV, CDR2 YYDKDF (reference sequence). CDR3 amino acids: CATSRDLTSGTRTDTQYF. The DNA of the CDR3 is TGTGCCACCAGCAGAGATCTTACTAGCGGAACACGCACAGATACGCAGTATTTT.

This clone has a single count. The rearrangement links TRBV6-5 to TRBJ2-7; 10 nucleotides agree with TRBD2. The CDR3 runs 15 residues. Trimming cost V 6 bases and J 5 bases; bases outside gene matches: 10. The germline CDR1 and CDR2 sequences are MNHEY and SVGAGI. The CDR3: CASRAPGLASNEQYF. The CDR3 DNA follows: TGTGCCAGCAGGGCTCCGGGACTAGCGTCGAACGAGCAGTACTTC.

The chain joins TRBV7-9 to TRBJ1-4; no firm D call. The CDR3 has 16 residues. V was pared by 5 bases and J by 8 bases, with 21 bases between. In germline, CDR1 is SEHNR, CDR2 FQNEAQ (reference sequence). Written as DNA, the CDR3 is TGTGCCAGCAGCCCAAAAGGAGGGTGGGAGAGCGAAAAACTGTTTTTT. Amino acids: CASSPKGGWESEKLFF.